This T cell receptor beta chain was identified in a study of cytomegalovirus exposure and HLA in healthy donors. 13 Jbeta primers and 60 Vbeta primers were used for the PCR. The protocol was immunoSEQ multiplex PCR, while the TCRdb copy is restricted to in-frame clones and leaves out a portion. The table lists 85,000 to 100,000 clones, about three quarters of them singletons, with 16% in the top ten. Deletions cut 3 bases from V and 6 bases from J, with 12 bases between. The CDR3 loop spans 13 amino acids. In germline, CDR1 is SEHNR, CDR2 FQNEAQ (reference sequence). The chain recombines TRBV7-9 with TRBJ2-7, with TRBD1 as a possible D gene (5 bases). Sequencing used PBMCs. The source is a man between 60 and 75 years old in good health and CMV-seropositive. CDR3 residues: CASSFKGEGEQYF. The CDR3 DNA reads TGTGCCAGCAGCTTTAAAGGGGAAGGCGAGCAGTACTTC.